A single sample gave rise to the 16 T cell receptor beta chains below, sequenced in a study of blood T cell repertoires in COVID-19. Profiling relied on immunoSEQ multiplex PCR, and the TCRdb table lists in-frame clones only, not all of them. The sample records more than 200,000 clones, around nine tenths being singletons. Sequences were obtained from PBMCs or T cells enriched from blood (not recorded which). The receptors were sampled from a woman aged 50 to 65 who had recovered from COVID-19.

The table lists this clone with a count of one. The chain combines TRBV1 with TRBJ2-5; TRBD2, the table's D call, was not compared with the DNA. TRBV1 is a documented pseudogene. CDR3 length: 15 residues. CDR3 protein: CTSSQTRSGKETQYF. The CDR3 DNA follows: TGCACCAGCAGCCAGACTAGAAGCGGGAAAGAGACCCAGTACTTC.

V usage is TRBV4-1 and J usage is TRBJ1-2, with TRBD1 identical over 8 bases. V trimming: 1 base; J trimming: 5 bases; junction bases outside the gene matches: 6. This CDR3 is built from 15 residues. Germline V CDR1 and CDR2: MGHRA, YSYEKL. CDR3 sequence: CASSQVSGGGYGYTF. Written as DNA, the CDR3 is TGCGCCAGCAGCCAAGTTTCAGGGGGCGGGTATGGCTACACCTTC.

The chain couples TRBV7-9 to TRBJ1-6; D remains unclear. The CDR3 extends over 13 amino acids. Deletions cut 5 bases from V and 5 bases from J, with 7 bases between. CDR1 is SEHNR and CDR2 is FQNEAQ in the germline V gene (reference sequence). The CDR3 bases are TGTGCCAGCAGCGAGGGTCATAATTCACCCCTCCACTTT. Translated: CASSEGHNSPLHF.

The genes are TRBV5-1 and TRBJ2-7; TRBD2 agrees at 8 bases. This CDR3 comprises 14 residues. Losses at the gene ends were 1 base for V and 6 bases for J; bases not matched to a gene: 6. CDR1 SGHRS and CDR2 YFSETQ come from the germline V gene. The CDR3 is CASSLWREAGEQYF. The CDR3 DNA reads TGCGCCAGCAGCTTGTGGCGGGAGGCGGGCGAGCAGTACTTC.

The table lists this clone with a few counts. As DNA, the CDR3 is TGTGCCATCACTAAGACCCGGGACAGGGGAACCTACGAGCAGTACTTC. This sequence encodes CAITKTRDRGTYEQYF. The chain carries TRBV10-3 and TRBJ2-7, with 10 bases matching TRBD1. There are 16 residues in the CDR3. Trimming took 7 bases from V and 2 from J; bases not matched to a gene: 11. Germline V gene data show CDR1 as ENHRY and CDR2 as SYGVKD.

CDR3 region: CASSSGKANQPQHF. For the CDR3, the DNA is TGTGCCAGCAGTTCAGGGAAAGCAAATCAGCCCCAGCATTTT. The gene calls are TRBV6-5 and TRBJ1-5, with D perhaps matching TRBD1 (5 bases). The CDR3 is made up of 14 amino acids. Trimming cost V 4 bases and J 4 bases, with 11 bases left between them. Germline CDR1 reads MNHEY; CDR2 reads SVGAGI.

The chain combines TRBV7-9 with TRBJ1-2, with D perhaps TRBD1 (5 bases). The germline CDR1 and CDR2 sequences are SEHNR and FQNEAQ (reference sequence). V was pared by 2 bases and J by 4 bases, with 11 bases between. The CDR3 runs to 14 residues. CDR3 in amino acids: CASSLSGSAYGYTF. The CDR3 coding sequence is TGTGCCAGCAGCTTATCAGGGTCGGCCTATGGCTACACCTTC.

CDR3 nucleotides: TGCAGCGCGGGGACAGGCGGCCGAGAAAAACTGTTTTTT. Its protein is CSAGTGGREKLFF. The V call is TRBV29-1, the J call TRBJ1-4; the match to TRBD1 covers 8 bases. V shed 7 bases and J 8 bases; nucleotides not matched to a gene: 9. The length of the CDR3 is 13 residues. Germline CDR1 and CDR2: SQVTM and ANQGSEA.

As DNA, the CDR3 is TGCGCCAGCAGTGAGTCGGGAGCTAGCTACGAGCAGTACTTC. Residues: CASSESGASYEQYF. The V and J genes are TRBV10-1 and TRBJ2-7; D perhaps matches TRBD2 (5 bases). Germline V gene data show CDR1 as WNHNN and CDR2 as SYGVQD (reference sequence). The CDR3 loop spans 14 amino acids. V shed 0 bases and J shed 3 bases, with 9 bases lying between them.

This clone was detected once. The rearrangement uses TRBV24-1 and TRBJ2-5, with D perhaps matching TRBD2 (6 bases). V gave up 8 bases and J gave up 5 bases, with 20 bases separating them. This CDR3 comprises 15 residues. The germline gives CDR1 KGHDR, CDR2 SFDVKD. The CDR3 DNA follows: TGTGCCACCAAACACTTCGGGACTTTCGAGGAGACCCAGTACTTC. Translating it yields CATKHFGTFEETQYF.

This chain links TRBV10-1 with TRBJ1-1; 9 bases line up with TRBD1. Unmatched junction bases numbered 8, after V lost 8 bases and J lost 4 bases. The germline V gene has CDR1 WNHNN and CDR2 SYGVQD (reference sequence). The CDR3 runs 14 residues. As DNA, the CDR3 is TGCGCCAGCCTTGCTACAGGGGGCCCCACTGAAGCTTTCTTT. Translating it yields CASLATGGPTEAFF.

The chain employs TRBV2 and TRBJ2-7, with 8 bases lining up with TRBD1. V trimming: 4 bases; J trimming: 6 bases; junction bases outside the gene matches: 8. The germline gives CDR1 SNHLY, CDR2 FYNNEI. This CDR3 is built from 14 residues. The CDR3 DNA follows: TGTGCCAGCAGTGTTTGGCAGGGGGCTCGCGAGCAGTACTTC. Its translation is CASSVWQGAREQYF. Based on the CDR3 plus reference TRBV2 and TRBJ2-7, the full variable domain is EPEVTQTPSHQVTQMGQEVILRCVPISNHLYFYWYRQILGQKVEFLVSFYNNEISEKSEIFDDQFSVERPDGSNFTLKIRSTKLEDSAMYFCASSVWQGAREQYFGPGTRLTVT.

The chain links TRBV10-1 to TRBJ2-2, with D perhaps TRBD2 (5 bases). The germline V and J ends were trimmed by 2 bases and 5 bases, with 6 bases remaining between them. This CDR3 contains 13 residues. CDR1 WNHNN and CDR2 SYGVQD come from the germline V gene (reference sequence). The CDR3 spells CASSERETGELFF. In DNA, the CDR3 is TGCGCCAGCAGTGAGAGGGAGACCGGGGAGCTGTTTTTT.

The V gene is TRBV29-1, the J gene TRBJ2-3, with D possibly TRBD2 on 6 matching bases. Trimming left V 4 bases short and J 6 bases short, with 14 bases between. There are 13 residues in the CDR3. Germline CDR1 reads SQVTM; CDR2 reads ANQGSEA. The CDR3 protein is CSVGPGTLDTQYF. Written as DNA, the CDR3 is TGCAGCGTTGGCCCCGGGACTTTGGATACGCAGTATTTT.

Comments on this clone: An end of the junction differs from the germline gene, which may be a read error. The chain is built from TRBV18 and TRBJ1-5; D unclear. The germline V gene encodes CDR1 KGHSH and CDR2 LQKENI. The CDR3 is made up of 16 amino acids. In nucleotides, the CDR3 is TGTGCCAGCTCACCTCCAGGTTCACCTAGCGATCAGCCCCAGCATTTT. It specifies CASSPPGSPSDQPQHF.

The chain has TRBV18 and TRBJ2-1, with TRBD2 identical over 8 bases. V shed 4 bases and J 7 bases; nucleotides not matched to a gene: 6. This CDR3 contains 14 residues. CDR1 and CDR2 (germline): KGHSH, LQKENI. The CDR3 nucleotides read TGTGCCAGCTCACAACTAGCGGTCATAAATGAGCAGTTCTTC. Translated: CASSQLAVINEQFF.